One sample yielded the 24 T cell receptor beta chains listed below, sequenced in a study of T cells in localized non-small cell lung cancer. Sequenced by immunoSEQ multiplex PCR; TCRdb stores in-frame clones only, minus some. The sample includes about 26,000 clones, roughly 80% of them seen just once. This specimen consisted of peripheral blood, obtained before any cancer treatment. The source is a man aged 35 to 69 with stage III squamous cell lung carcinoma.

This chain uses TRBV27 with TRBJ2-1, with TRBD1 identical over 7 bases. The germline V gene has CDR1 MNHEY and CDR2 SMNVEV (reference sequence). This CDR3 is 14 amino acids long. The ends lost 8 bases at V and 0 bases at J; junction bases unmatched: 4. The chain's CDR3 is CASAGTASYNEQFF. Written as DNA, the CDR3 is TGTGCCAGCGCCGGGACAGCCTCCTACAATGAGCAGTTCTTC.

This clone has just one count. This CDR3 is CASGLGPPGQPISEAFF. The CDR3 nucleotides are TGTGCTAGTGGTTTGGGCCCCCCGGGACAGCCAATTTCTGAAGCTTTCTTT. The chain couples TRBV12-5 to TRBJ1-1, with 7 bases fitting TRBD1. Germline CDR1 LGHNT, CDR2 FRNRAP. The CDR3 has 17 residues. With V trimmed by 1 base and J by 6 bases, 14 bases remained unmatched.

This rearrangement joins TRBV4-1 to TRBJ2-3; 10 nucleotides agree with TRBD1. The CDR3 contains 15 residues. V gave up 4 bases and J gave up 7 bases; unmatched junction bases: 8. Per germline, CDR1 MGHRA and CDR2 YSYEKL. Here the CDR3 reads CASSPTGQGGNTQYF. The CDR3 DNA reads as TGCGCCAGCAGCCCCACCGGACAGGGGGGAAATACGCAGTATTTT.

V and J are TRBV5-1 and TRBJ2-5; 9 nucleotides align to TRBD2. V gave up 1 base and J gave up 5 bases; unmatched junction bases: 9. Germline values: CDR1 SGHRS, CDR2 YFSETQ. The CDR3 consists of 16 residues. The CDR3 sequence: CASSLQGGRAIETQYF. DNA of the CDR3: TGCGCCAGCAGCTTGCAAGGCGGGAGGGCCATCGAGACCCAGTACTTC.

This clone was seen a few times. The CDR3 loop reads CASSPREGRRSYNSPLHF. Here the CDR3 DNA reads TGTGCCAGCAGCCCCAGGGAGGGAAGGAGGTCCTATAATTCACCCCTCCACTTT. The rearrangement uses TRBV27 and TRBJ1-6, with a weak D call TRBD1 (5 bases). With 6 bases removed from V and 1 base from J, the gap between germline ends came to 19 bases. CDR1 and CDR2 (germline): MNHEY, SMNVEV (reference sequence). This CDR3 has 18 amino acids.

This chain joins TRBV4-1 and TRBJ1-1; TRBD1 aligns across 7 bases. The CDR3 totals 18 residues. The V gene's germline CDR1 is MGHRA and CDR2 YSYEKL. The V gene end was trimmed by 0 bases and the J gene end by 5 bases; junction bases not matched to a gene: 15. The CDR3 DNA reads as TGCGCCAGCAGCCAAGAGGACCAGGGGGTTCACTTGGGGACTGAAGCTTTCTTT. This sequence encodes CASSQEDQGVHLGTEAFF.

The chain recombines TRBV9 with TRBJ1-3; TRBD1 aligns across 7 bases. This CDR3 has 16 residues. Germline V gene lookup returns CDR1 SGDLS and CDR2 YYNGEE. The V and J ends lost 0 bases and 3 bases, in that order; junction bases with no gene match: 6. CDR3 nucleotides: TGTGCCAGCAGCGTAGGGACAGGCCAATTTGGAAACACCATATATTTT. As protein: CASSVGTGQFGNTIYF.

CDR3 sequence (DNA): TGTGCCAGCAGTCTCTCGGACAGGGCGGACACTGAAGCTTTCTTT. This translates into CASSLSDRADTEAFF. The V gene is TRBV28, the J gene TRBJ1-1, with TRBD1 identical over 8 bases. CDR3 length equals 15 residues. CDR1 and CDR2 (germline): MDHEN, SYDVKM. Unmatched junction bases numbered 8, after V lost 5 bases and J lost 3 bases.

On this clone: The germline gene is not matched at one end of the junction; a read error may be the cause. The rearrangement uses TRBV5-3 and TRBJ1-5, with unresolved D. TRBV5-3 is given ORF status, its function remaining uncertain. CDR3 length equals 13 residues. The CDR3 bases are TGTGCCAGCAGCTTCTCTGCGGGTGAGCCCCAGCATTTT. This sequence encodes CASSFSAGEPQHF.

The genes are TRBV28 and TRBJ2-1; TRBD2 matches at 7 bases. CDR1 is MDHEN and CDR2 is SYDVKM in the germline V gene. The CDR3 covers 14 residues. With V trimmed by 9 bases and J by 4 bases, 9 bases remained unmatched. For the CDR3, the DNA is TGTGCCAGTCACTCCAGCGGGGATTACAATGAGCAGTTCTTC. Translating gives CASHSSGDYNEQFF.

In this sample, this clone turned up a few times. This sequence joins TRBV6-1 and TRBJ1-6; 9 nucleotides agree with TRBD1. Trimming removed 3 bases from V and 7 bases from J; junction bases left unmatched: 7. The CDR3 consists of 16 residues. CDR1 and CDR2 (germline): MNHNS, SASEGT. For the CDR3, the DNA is TGTGCCAGCAGTGATTCCGGGACAGGGAGGAATTCACCCCTCCACTTT. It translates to CASSDSGTGRNSPLHF.

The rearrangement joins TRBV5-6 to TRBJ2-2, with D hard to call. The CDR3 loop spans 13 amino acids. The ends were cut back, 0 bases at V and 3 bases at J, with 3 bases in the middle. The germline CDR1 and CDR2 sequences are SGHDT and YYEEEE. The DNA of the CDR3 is TGTGCCAGCAGCTTGGGGGACACCGGGGAGCTGTTTTTT. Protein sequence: CASSLGDTGELFF.

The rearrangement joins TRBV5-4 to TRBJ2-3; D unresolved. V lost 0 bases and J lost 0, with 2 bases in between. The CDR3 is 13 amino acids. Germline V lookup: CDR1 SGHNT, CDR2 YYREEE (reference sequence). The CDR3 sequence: CASSLDSTDTQYF. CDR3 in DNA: TGTGCCAGCAGCTTGGACAGCACAGATACGCAGTATTTT. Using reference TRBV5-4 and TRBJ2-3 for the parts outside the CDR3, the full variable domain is ETGVTQSPTHLIKTRGQQVTLRCSSQSGHNTVSWYQQALGQGPQFIFQYYREEENGRGNFPPRFSGLQFPNYSSELNVNALELDDSALYLCASSLDSTDTQYFGPGTRLTVL.

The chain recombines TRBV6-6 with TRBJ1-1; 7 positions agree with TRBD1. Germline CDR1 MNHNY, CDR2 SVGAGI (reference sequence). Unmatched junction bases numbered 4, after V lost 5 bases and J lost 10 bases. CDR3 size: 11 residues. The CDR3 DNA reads TGTGCCAGCAGTCTTACAGGGGCAGCTTTCTTT. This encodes CASSLTGAAFF.

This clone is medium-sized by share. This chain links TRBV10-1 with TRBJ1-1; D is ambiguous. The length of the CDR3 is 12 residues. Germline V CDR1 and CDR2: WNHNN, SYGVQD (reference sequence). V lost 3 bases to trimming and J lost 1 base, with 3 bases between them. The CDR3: CASSEGNTEAFF. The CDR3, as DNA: TGCGCCAGCAGTGAAGGGAACACTGAAGCTTTCTTT.

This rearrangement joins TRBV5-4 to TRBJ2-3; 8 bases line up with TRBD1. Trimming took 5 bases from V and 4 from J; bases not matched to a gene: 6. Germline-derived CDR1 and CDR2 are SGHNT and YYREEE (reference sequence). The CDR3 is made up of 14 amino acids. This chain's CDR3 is CASRSPQGADTQYF. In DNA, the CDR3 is TGTGCCAGCAGATCGCCACAGGGGGCAGATACGCAGTATTTT.

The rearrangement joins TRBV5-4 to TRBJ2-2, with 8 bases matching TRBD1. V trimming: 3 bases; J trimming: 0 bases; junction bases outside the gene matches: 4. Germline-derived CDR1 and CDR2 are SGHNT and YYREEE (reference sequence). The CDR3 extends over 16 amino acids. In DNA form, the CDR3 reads TGTGCCAGCAGCTCACAACAGGGGGCGAACACCGGGGAGCTGTTTTTT. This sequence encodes CASSSQQGANTGELFF.

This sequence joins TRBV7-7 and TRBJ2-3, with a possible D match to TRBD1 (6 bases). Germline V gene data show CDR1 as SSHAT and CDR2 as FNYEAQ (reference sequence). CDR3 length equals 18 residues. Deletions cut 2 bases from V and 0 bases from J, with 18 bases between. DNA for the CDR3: TGTGCCAGCAGCTTATTGACGGTCGGCAGGGGTAGCACAGATACGCAGTATTTT. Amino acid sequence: CASSLLTVGRGSTDTQYF.

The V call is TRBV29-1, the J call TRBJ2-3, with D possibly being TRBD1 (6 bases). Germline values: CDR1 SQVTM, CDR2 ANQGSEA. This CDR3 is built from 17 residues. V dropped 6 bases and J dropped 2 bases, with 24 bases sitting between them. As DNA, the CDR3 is TGCAGCGTCGAGGCCCTCTCGACAGGTCCCTACACAGATACGCAGTATTTT. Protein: CSVEALSTGPYTDTQYF.

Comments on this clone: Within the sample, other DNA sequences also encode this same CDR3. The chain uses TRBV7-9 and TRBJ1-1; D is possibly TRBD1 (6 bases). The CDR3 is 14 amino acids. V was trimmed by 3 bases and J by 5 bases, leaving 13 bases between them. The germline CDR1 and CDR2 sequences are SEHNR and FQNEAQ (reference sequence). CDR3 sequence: CASSLGGRYTEAFF. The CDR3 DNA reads TGTGCCAGCAGCTTGGGGGGGCGTTATACTGAAGCTTTCTTT.

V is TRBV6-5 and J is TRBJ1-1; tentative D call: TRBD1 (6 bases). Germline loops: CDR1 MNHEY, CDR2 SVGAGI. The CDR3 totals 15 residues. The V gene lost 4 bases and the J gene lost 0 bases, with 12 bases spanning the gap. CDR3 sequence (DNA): TGTGCCAGCAGTTGCAACAGGGATATGAACACTGAAGCTTTCTTT. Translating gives CASSCNRDMNTEAFF.

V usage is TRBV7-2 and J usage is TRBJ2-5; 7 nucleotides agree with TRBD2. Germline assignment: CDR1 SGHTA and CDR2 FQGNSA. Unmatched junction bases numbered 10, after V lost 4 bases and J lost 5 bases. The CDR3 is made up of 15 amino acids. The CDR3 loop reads CASSYRTSSGETQYF. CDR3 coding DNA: TGTGCCAGCAGCTATCGGACTAGTTCCGGTGAGACCCAGTACTTC.

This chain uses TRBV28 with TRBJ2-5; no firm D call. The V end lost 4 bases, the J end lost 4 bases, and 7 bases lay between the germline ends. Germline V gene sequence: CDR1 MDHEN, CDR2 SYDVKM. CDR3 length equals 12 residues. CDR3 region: CASSSAGETQYF. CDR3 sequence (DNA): TGTGCCAGCAGTTCAGCTGGAGAGACCCAGTACTTC.

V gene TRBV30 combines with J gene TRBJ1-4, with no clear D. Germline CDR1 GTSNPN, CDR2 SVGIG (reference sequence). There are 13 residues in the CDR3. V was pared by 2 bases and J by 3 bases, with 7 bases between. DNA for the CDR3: TGTGCCTGGAGTCATACCTCTAATGAAAAACTGTTTTTT. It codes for CAWSHTSNEKLFF. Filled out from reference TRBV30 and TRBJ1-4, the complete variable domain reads SQTIHQWPATLVQPVGSPLSLECTVEGTSNPNLYWYRQAAGRGLQLLFYSVGIGQISSEVPQNLSASRPQDRQFILSSKKLLLSDSGFYLCAWSHTSNEKLFFGSGTQLSVL.